Presented here are 7 T cell receptor beta chains from one specimen sequenced in a study of glioma-infiltrating T cells. TCR alpha and beta CDR3 regions were amplified from RNA using iRepertoire nested multiplex PCR. TCRdb re-called the multiplex PCR reads with MiXCR, one entry per CDR3 protein. This sample has roughly 10,000 distinct CDR3 sequences, with 45% to 65% found just once. Sample: glioma tissue, nonneoplastic brain tissue, or PBMCs (not recorded which). The receptors here all came from a human donor with low-grade glioma or glioblastoma, undergoing nonglioma brain surgery, or in good health (not recorded which).

This chain joins TRBV5-1 and TRBJ2-7; maybe TRBD1 (6 bases). The V gene's germline CDR1 is SGHRS and CDR2 YFSETQ. The CDR3 totals 14 residues. V lost 0 bases, J lost 2 bases, and 9 bases lay in between. This CDR3 is CASSLGDIPYEQYF. For the CDR3, the DNA is TGCGCCAGCAGCTTGGGGGACATCCCCTACGAGCAGTACTTC. The whole variable domain, filled in from reference TRBV5-1 and TRBJ2-7, reads KAGVTQTPRYLIKTRGQQVTLSCSPISGHRSVSWYQQTPGQGLQFLFEYFSETQRNKGNFPGRFSGRQFSNSRSEMNVSTLELGDSALYLCASSLGDIPYEQYFGPGTRLTVT.

This clonotype was recorded many times. The germline gene is not matched at one end of the junction; a read error may be the cause. The CDR3 is CAISPRDRPNTEAFF. DNA of the CDR3: TGTGCCATCAGCCCTCGGGACAGGCCTAACACTGAAGCTTTCTTT. The gene calls are TRBV3-1 and TRBJ1-1; TRBD1 matches at 8 bases. The CDR3 is 15 amino acids. Germline V gives CDR1 LGHDT, CDR2 YNNKEL (reference sequence). The full variable domain, in which reference TRBV3-1 and TRBJ1-1 provide the parts outside the CDR3, is DTAVSQTPKYLVTQMGNDKSIKCEQNLGHDTMYWYKQDSKKFLKIMFSYNNKELIINETVPNRFSPKSPDKAHLNLHINSLELGDSAVYFCAISPRDRPNTEAFFGQGTRLTVV.

Concerning this clonotype itself: A read error is possible here, since a much larger clone lies one base away. This is likely a read error, given that the CDR3 carries no conserved phenylalanine or tryptophan at its end. V usage is TRBV20-1 and J usage is TRBJ2-1; 7 bases match TRBD2. Germline-derived CDR1 and CDR2 are DFQATT and SNEGSKA (reference sequence). V lost 4 bases, J lost 10 bases, and 10 bases stayed unmatched. The CDR3 totals 13 residues. The CDR3 region has the DNA TGCAGTGCTAATCGCGCGGGAGTACGCGAGCAGTTCATC. It is translated as CSANRAGVREQFI.

This clonotype has at least ten counts. The chain has TRBV5-8 and TRBJ1-2; D is ambiguous. CDR3 length equals 13 residues. The V end was cut by 6 bases, the J end by 5 bases, with 14 bases between. Germline V gene sequence: CDR1 SGHTS, CDR2 YDEGEE. CDR3 residues: CASNPRAAYGYTF. Written as DNA, the CDR3 is TGTGCCAGCAACCCCCGGGCGGCTTATGGCTACACCTTC.

The chain links TRBV20-1 to TRBJ2-5; 11 bases line up with TRBD2. Per germline, CDR1 DFQATT and CDR2 SNEGSKA (reference sequence). The CDR3 length is 14 residues. The DNA for the CDR3 is TGCAGCGGGACTAGCGGTAGGGGGCAAGAGACCCAGTACTTC. It yields the protein CSGTSGRGQETQYF.

This clonotype is termed medium-sized (0.01 to 0.1%). The chain combines TRBV7-2 with TRBJ2-7, with D maybe TRBD2 (6 bases). The V end was cut by 4 bases, the J end by 7 bases, with 17 bases between. Germline V gives CDR1 SGHTA, CDR2 FQGNSA. CDR3 length: 14 residues. As DNA, the CDR3 is TGTGCCAGCAGCTCCCTCGGCGGGCGGGGAGAGCAGTACTTC. This sequence encodes CASSSLGGRGEQYF.

This clonotype was seen at least ten times. The chain employs TRBV5-4 and TRBJ1-3; the match to TRBD1 covers 7 bases. Germline V gives CDR1 SGHNT, CDR2 YYREEE (reference sequence). The CDR3 sequence is 15 residues long. The V segment lost 1 base and the J segment 4 bases; nucleotides outside the gene matches: 5. The CDR3 DNA reads as TGTGCCAGCAGCTTGTCAGGGGGAAACGGAAACACCATATATTTT. Translating it yields CASSLSGGNGNTIYF.